This TCR beta chain derives from a study of T cell clonotyping in hematopoietic cell transplantation (dated by TCRdb to about 2021). About the investigation overall: A total of 130 or so blood samples were gathered in the study from 30 to 40 consecutive transplant recipients along with their related donors. Recruitment of patients was conducted between September 2015 and January 2017, and follow-up was continued until late 2020 or death. What the authors observed across the whole study: Sample size was limited, and cells were not sorted, so CD4 and CD8 repertoire contributions could not be separated. Inverse Simpson Index values from donors and from recipients before transplant predicted broader TCR repertoire diversity after transplant. After transplant, TCR diversity in recipients dropped, and pathologically expanded clonotypes climbed progressively between day 30 and day 180. Recipient repertoires showed only a small fraction of overlap with donor repertoires, and over 95% appeared de novo at the given depth.

This clone turned up a few times. Its cognate antigen has yet to be identified. The sample holds no much larger clone one base away, and base qualities are not on file. V drops 5 bases and J drops 0 bases, leaving 4 bases in between. Looking up the germline V gene yields CDR1 MNHEY and CDR2 SVGAGI. Including cysteine and phenylalanine, the CDR3 has 12 amino acids. Just CDR3 DNA is preserved here, 36 bases in frame from base 1. This specimen's time point label, interpreted: 180 days after allo-HCT. Blood from recipients was drawn roughly 28 days before transplant, then again at days 30, 100 and 180 after transplant. Using Nuclei Lysis Solution, genomic DNA was extracted from unfractionated peripheral blood mononuclear cells that were either fresh or cryopreserved. The immunoSEQ assay, a bias-controlled multiplex PCR with V- and J-specific primers, was used to amplify TCR beta CDR3 regions from genomic DNA. A second PCR step added a proprietary barcode and Illumina adapter sequences to the CDR3 amplicons. An Illumina MiSeq instrument was used to sequence the CDR3 libraries. The authors' pipeline ran thus. immunoSEQ Analyzer 3.0 was used for export and quality control, with R Bioconductor and Immunarch used for downstream analyses. Only productive rearrangements in the normalized downsampled data set went into calculating the repertoire metrics. Pathologically expanded clonotypes were defined as those larger than 5 templates in the normalized cohort. Repertoire diversity was measured with the Inverse Simpson Index. The non-normalized data set was used for CMV-specificity analyses so that all clonotypes could be captured. In its TCRdb copy, this immuneACCESS table keeps in-frame sequences only and misses some clones. Where compared with another copy, unresolved V genes explain less than half of these, and the others have no known cause. V and J calls plus clone size are reproduced from that table; the DNA served to infer D and trimming. The sample contains around 9,000 clones, roughly 79% of them found a single time. The ten largest account for over 45% of the sample.

The chain is encoded by TRBV6-5 joined to TRBJ1-1, with no confidently assigned D gene. The clonotype comes from a female patient in her 50s who had an allogeneic stem cell transplant from a related donor, so the T cells may come from the graft donor. Some clones in this sample may be carry-over from other donors' samples. This material consisted of peripheral blood mononuclear cells, taken 180 days after allogeneic stem cell transplant. The CDR3 region reads CASSTLNTEAFF. In nucleotides, the sequence is TGTGCCAGCAGTACCCTGAACACTGAAGCTTTCTTT.